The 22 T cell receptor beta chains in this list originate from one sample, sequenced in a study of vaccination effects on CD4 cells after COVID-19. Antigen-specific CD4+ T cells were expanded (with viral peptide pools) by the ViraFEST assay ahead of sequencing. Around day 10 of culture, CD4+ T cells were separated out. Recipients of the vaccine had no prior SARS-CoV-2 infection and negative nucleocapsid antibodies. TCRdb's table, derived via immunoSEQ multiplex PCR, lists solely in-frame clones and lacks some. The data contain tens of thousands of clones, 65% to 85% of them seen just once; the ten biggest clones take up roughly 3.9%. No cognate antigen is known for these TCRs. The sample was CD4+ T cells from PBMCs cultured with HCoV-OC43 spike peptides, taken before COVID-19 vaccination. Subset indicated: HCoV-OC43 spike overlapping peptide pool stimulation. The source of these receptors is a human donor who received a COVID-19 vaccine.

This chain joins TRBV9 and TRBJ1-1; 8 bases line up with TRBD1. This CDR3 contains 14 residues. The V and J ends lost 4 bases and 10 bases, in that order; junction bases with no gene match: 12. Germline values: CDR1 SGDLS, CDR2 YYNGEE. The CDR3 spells CASSPRTGRTVAFF. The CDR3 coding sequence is TGTGCCAGCAGCCCCCGGACAGGGCGGACGGTAGCTTTCTTT.

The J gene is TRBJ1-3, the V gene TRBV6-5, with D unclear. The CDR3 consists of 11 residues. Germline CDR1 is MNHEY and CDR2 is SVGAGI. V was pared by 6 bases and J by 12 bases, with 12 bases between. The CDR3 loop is CASSSGSHIYF. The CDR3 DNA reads TGTGCCAGCAGCTCGGGGTCCCACATATATTTT.

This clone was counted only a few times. CDR3 sequence: CASSFAGGAVGETQYF. For the CDR3, the DNA is TGTGCCAGCAGCTTTGCCGGGGGGGCGGTTGGAGAGACCCAGTACTTC. The chain joins TRBV7-9 to TRBJ2-5, with 8 nucleotides matching TRBD2. This CDR3 has 16 residues. With 3 bases clipped from V and 4 bases from J, the junction kept 10 bases outside the gene matches. Germline V gene data show CDR1 as SEHNR and CDR2 as FQNEAQ (reference sequence).

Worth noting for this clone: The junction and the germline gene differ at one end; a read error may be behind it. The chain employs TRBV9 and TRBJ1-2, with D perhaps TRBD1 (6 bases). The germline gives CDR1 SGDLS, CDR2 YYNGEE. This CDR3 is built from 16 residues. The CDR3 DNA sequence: TGTGCCAGCAGCCCAAACCTAAATACAGGGAGGTATGGCTACTCCTTC. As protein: CASSPNLNTGRYGYSF.

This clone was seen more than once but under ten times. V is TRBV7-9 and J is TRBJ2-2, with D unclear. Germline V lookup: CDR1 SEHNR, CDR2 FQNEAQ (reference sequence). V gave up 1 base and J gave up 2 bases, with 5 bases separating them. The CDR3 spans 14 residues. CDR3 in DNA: TGTGCCAGCAGCTTAGGTTCTAACACCGGGGAGCTGTTTTTT. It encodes CASSLGSNTGELFF.

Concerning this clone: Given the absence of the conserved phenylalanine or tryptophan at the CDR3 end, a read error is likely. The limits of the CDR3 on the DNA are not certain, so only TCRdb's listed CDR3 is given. CDR3 in amino acids: CACPHSGHQVS. The V gene is TRBV30, the J gene TRBJ1-1. The CDR3 sequence runs 11 residues, both termini included. CDR1 and CDR2 from the germline V gene are GTSNPN and SVGIG (reference sequence).

The CDR3 DNA reads as TGTGCCAGCAGCTTAGTGGGGACAGGAACGAACACCGGGGAGCTGTTTTTT. Amino acids: CASSLVGTGTNTGELFF. The chain is built from TRBV7-2 and TRBJ2-2; 8 nucleotides line up with TRBD1. Losses at the gene ends were 1 base for V and 0 bases for J; bases not matched to a gene: 4. Germline V gives CDR1 SGHTA, CDR2 FQGNSA. The CDR3 totals 17 residues.

The CDR3 here is CATSRAGIGPSSDTQYF. The CDR3 DNA follows: TGTGCCACCAGCAGAGCCGGGATAGGACCTTCCTCAGATACGCAGTATTTT. V gene TRBV15 combines with J gene TRBJ2-3; tentatively, D is TRBD2 (5 bases). The CDR3 loop spans 17 amino acids. Germline CDR1 and CDR2: LNHNV and YYDKDF (reference sequence). V lost 1 base and J lost 4, with 18 bases in between.

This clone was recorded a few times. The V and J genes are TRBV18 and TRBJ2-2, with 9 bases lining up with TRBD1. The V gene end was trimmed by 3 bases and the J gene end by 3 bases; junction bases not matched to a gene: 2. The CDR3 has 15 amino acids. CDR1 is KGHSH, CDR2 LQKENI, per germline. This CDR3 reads CASSPRTGDTGELFF. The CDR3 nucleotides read TGTGCCAGCTCACCTCGGACAGGGGACACCGGGGAGCTGTTTTTT.

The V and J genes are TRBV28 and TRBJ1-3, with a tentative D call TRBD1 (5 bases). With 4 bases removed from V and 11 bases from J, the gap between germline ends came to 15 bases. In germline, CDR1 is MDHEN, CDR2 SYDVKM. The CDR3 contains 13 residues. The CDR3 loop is CASSSYVRDAIYF. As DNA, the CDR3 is TGTGCCAGCAGTTCTTATGTCAGGGACGCCATATATTTT.

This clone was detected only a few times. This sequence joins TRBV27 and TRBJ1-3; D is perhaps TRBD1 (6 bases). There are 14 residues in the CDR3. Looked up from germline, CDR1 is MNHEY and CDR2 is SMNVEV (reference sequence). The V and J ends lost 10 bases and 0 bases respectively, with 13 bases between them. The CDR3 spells CATSSGASGNTIYF. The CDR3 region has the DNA TGTGCCACGTCCTCGGGGGCCTCTGGAAACACCATATATTTT.

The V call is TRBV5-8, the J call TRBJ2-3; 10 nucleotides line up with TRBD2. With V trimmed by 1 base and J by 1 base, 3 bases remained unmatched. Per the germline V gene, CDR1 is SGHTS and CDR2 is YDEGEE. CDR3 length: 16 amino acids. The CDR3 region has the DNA TGTGCCAGCAGCTTGCTGCTAGCGGGGGGCACAGATACGCAGTATTTT. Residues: CASSLLLAGGTDTQYF.

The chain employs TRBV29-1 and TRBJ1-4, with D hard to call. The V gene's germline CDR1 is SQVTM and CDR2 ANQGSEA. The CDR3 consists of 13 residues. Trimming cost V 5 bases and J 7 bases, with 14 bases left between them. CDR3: CSVKDGGGEKLFF. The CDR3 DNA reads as TGCAGCGTTAAGGACGGAGGTGGTGAAAAACTGTTTTTT.

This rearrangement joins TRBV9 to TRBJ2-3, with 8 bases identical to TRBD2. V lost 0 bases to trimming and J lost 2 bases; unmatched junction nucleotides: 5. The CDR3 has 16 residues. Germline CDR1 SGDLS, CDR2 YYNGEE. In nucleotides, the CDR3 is TGTGCCAGCAGCGTAGGGGTAGCGGGGTCCACAGATACGCAGTATTTT. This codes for CASSVGVAGSTDTQYF.

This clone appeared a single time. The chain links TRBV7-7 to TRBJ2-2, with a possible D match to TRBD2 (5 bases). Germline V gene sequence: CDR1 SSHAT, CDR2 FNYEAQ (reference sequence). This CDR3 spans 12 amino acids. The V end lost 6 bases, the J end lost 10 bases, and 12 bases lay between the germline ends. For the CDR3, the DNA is TGTGCCAGCAGTCAGACCGGGGTGGAGCTGTTTTTT. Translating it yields CASSQTGVELFF.

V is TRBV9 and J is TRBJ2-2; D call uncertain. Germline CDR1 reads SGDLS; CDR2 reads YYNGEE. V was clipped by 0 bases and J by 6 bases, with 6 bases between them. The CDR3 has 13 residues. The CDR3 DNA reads TGTGCCAGCAGCGTAGGGATTTCCGGGGAGCTGTTTTTT. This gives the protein CASSVGISGELFF.

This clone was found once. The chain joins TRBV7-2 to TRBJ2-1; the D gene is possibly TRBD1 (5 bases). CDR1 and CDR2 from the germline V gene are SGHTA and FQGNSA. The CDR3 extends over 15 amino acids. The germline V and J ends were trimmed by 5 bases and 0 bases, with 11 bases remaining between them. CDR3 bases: TGTGCCAGCAGCCCCGTCAGGGCCTCCTACAATGAGCAGTTCTTC. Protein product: CASSPVRASYNEQFF. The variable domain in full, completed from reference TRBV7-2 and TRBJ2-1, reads GAGVSQSPSNKVTEKGKDVELRCDPISGHTALYWYRQSLGQGLEFLIYFQGNSAPDKSGLPSDRFSAERTGGSVSTLTIQRTQQEDSAVYLCASSPVRASYNEQFFGPGTRLTVL.

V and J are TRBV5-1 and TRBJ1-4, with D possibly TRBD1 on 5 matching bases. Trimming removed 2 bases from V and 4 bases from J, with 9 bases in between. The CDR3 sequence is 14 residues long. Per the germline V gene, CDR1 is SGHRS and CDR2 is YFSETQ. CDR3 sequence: CASSLRDFNEKLFF. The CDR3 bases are TGCGCCAGCAGCTTACGGGACTTTAATGAAAAACTGTTTTTT.

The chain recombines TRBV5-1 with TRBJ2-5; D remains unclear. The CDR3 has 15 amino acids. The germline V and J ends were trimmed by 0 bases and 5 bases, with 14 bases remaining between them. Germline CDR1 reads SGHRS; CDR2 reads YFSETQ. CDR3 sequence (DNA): TGCGCCAGCAGCTTGGGCTCATCGGAGTGGGAGACCCAGTACTTC. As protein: CASSLGSSEWETQYF.

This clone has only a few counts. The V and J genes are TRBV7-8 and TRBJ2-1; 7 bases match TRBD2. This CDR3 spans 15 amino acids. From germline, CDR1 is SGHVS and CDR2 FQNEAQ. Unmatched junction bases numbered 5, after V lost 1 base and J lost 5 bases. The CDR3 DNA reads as TGTGCCAGCAGCTTAGTCGGGGGGAAAAACAATGAGCAGTTCTTC. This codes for CASSLVGGKNNEQFF.

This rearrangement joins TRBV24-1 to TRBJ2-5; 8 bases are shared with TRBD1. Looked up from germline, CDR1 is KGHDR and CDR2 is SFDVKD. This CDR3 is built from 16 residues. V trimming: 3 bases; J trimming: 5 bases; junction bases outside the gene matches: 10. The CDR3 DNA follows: TGTGCCACCAGTGATCTTGGACAGGGTATGTGGGAGACCCAGTACTTC. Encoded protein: CATSDLGQGMWETQYF.

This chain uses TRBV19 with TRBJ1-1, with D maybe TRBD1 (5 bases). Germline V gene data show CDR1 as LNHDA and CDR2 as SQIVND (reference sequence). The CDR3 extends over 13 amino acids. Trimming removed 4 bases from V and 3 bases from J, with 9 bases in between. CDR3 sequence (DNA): TGTGCCAGTAGTAATTTCAGGGACACTGAAGCTTTCTTT. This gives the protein CASSNFRDTEAFF.